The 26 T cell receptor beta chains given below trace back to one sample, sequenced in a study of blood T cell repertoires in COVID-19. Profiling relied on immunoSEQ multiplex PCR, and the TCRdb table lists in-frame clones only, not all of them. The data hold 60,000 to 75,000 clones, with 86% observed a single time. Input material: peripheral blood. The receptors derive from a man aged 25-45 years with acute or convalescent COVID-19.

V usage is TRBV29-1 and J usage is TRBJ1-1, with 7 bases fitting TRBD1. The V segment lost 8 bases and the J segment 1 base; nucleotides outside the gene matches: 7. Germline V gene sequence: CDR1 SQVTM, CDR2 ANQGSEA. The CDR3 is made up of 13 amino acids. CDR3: CSSRGLGNTEAFF. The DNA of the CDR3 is TGCAGCTCCAGGGGGTTGGGGAACACTGAAGCTTTCTTT. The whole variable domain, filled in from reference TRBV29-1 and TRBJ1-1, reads SAVISQKPSRDICQRGTSLTIQCQVDSQVTMMFWYRQQPGQSLTLIATANQGSEATYESGFVIDKFPISRPNLTFSTLTVSNMSPEDSSIYLCSSRGLGNTEAFFGQGTRLTVV.

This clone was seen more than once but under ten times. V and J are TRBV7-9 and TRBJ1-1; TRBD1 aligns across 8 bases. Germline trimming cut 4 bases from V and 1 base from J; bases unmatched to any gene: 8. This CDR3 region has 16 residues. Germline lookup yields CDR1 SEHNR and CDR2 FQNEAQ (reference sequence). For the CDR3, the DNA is TGTGCCAGCAGCTCATCGGTGGGACAGGAGAACACTGAAGCTTTCTTT. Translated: CASSSSVGQENTEAFF.

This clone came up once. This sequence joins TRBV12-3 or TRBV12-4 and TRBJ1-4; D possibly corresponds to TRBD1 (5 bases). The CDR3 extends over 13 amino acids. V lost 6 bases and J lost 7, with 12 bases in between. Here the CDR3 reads CASSLQGAEKLFF. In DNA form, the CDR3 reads TGTGCCAGCAGCCTCCAAGGGGCTGAAAAACTGTTTTTT.

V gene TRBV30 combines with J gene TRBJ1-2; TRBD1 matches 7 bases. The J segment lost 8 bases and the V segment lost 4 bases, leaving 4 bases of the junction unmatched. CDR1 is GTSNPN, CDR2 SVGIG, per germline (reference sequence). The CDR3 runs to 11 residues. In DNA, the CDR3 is TGTGCCTGGACGGACAGGCGAGGCTACACCTTC. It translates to CAWTDRRGYTF.

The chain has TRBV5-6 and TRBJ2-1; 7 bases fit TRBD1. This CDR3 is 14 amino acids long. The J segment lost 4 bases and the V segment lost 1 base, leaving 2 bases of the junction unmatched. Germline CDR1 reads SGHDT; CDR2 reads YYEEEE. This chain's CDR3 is CASSLRGPYNEQFF. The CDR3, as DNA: TGTGCCAGCAGCTTGAGGGGGCCGTACAATGAGCAGTTCTTC.

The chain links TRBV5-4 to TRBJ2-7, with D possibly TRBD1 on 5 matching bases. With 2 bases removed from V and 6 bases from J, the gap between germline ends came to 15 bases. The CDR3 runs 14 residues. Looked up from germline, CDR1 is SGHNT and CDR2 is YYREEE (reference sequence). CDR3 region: CASSFLGVGIEQYV. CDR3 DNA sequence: TGTGCCAGCAGCTTCTTAGGGGTGGGGATCGAGCAGTACGTC.

The CDR3 protein is CASSLAPTGGVGYEQYF. CDR3 nucleotides: TGTGCCAGCAGCTTAGCCCCTACAGGGGGCGTGGGGTACGAGCAGTACTTC. The genes are TRBV7-2 and TRBJ2-7; 9 bases are a match to TRBD1. CDR3 length equals 17 residues. The V gene's germline CDR1 is SGHTA and CDR2 FQGNSA. J gave up 4 bases and V 0 bases, and 10 bases lay outside the gene matches.

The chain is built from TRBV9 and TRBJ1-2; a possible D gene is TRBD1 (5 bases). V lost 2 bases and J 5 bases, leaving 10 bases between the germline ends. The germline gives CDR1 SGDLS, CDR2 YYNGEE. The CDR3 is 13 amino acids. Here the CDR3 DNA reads TGTGCCAGCAGCGTGACTGGGGCTTATGGCTACACCTTC. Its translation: CASSVTGAYGYTF.

CDR3 protein: CASSPTGYTEAFF. CDR3 bases: TGCGCCAGCAGCCCTACAGGATACACTGAAGCTTTCTTT. The rearrangement joins TRBV4-1 to TRBJ1-1, with D possibly matching TRBD1 (5 bases). Trimming shortened V by 4 bases and J by 3 bases, and 9 bases separated the two germline ends. CDR1 is MGHRA and CDR2 is YSYEKL in the germline V gene. The CDR3 is 13 residues long.

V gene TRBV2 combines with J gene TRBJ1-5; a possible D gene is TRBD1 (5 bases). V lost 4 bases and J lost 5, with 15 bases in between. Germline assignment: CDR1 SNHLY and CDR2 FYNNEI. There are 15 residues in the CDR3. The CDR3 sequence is CASSGERGGDQPQHF. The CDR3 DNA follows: TGTGCCAGCAGTGGAGAACGGGGAGGGGATCAGCCCCAGCATTTT.

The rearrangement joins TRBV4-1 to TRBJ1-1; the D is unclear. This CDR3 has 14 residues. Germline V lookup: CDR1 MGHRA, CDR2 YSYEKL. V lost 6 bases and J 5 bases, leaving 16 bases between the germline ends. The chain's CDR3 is CASRPSGSGTEAFF. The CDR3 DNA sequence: TGCGCCAGCAGGCCCTCAGGATCGGGGACTGAAGCTTTCTTT.

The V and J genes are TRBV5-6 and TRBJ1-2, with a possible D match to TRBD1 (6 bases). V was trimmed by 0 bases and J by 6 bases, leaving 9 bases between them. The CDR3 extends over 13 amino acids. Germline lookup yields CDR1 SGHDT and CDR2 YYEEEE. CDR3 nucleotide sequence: TGTGCCAGCAGCTTGGTCGAGGGGGATGGCTACACCTTC. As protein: CASSLVEGDGYTF.

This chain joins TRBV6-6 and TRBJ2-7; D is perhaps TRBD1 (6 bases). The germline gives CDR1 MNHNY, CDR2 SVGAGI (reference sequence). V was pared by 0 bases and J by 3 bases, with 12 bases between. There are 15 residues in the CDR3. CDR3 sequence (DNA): TGTGCCAGCAGTTACTCGAAGGGGGACATCTACGAGCAGTACGTC. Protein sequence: CASSYSKGDIYEQYV.

The CDR3 loop reads CASSVWAGGLSEKLFF. In DNA form, the CDR3 reads TGTGCCAGCAGTGTGTGGGCAGGGGGCCTTTCTGAAAAACTGTTTTTT. The chain carries TRBV6-1 and TRBJ1-4, with 8 bases that match TRBD1. The CDR3 runs to 16 residues. Germline CDR1 and CDR2: MNHNS and SASEGT. The V gene end was trimmed by 4 bases and the J gene end by 7 bases; junction bases not matched to a gene: 11.

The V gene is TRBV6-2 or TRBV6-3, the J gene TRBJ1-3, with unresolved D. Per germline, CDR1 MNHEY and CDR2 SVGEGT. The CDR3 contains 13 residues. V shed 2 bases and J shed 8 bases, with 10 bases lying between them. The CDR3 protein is CASSYQRGDTIYF. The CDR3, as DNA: TGTGCCAGCAGTTACCAGCGGGGTGACACCATATATTTT.

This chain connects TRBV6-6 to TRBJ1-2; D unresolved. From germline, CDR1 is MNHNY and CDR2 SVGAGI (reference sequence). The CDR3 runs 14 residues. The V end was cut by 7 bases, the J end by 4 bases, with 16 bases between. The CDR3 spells CASTLGEGLYGYTF. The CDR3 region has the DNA TGTGCCAGCACCCTCGGGGAGGGTCTCTATGGCTACACCTTC.

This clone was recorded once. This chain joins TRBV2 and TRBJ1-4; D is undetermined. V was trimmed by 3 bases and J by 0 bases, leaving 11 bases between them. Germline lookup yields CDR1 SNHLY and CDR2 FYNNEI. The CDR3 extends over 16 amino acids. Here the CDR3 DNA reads TGTGCCAGCAGTGATCCCGATAGTGCAACTAATGAAAAACTGTTTTTT. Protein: CASSDPDSATNEKLFF.

The CDR3 spells CASSTPTGVGNQPQHF. The CDR3 DNA is TGTGCCAGTAGTACCCCGACAGGGGTGGGCAATCAGCCCCAGCATTTT. This sequence joins TRBV19 and TRBJ1-5; TRBD1 matches at 8 bases. The trim removed 4 bases at V and 2 bases at J, leaving 7 bases unmatched. The germline CDR1 and CDR2 sequences are LNHDA and SQIVND (reference sequence). The CDR3 loop spans 16 amino acids. Based on the CDR3 plus reference TRBV19 and TRBJ1-5, the full variable domain is DGGITQSPKYLFRKEGQNVTLSCEQNLNHDAMYWYRQDPGQGLRLIYYSQIVNDFQKGDIAEGYSVSREKKESFPLTVTSAQKNPTAFYLCASSTPTGVGNQPQHFGDGTRLSIL.

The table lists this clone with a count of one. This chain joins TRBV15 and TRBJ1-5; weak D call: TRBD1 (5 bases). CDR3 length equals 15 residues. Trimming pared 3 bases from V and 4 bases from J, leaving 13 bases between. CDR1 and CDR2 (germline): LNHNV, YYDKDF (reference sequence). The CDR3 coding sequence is TGTGCCACCAGCAGTCGACAAGGGGTAAATCAGCCCCAGCATTTT. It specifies CATSSRQGVNQPQHF.

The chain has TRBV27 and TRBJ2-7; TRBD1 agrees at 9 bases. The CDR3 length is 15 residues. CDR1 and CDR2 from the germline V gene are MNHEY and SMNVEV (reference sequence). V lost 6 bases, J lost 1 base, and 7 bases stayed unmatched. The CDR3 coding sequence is TGTGCCAGCAGAAAAACCGGGACAGGGTCCTACGAGCAGTACTTC. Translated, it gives CASRKTGTGSYEQYF.

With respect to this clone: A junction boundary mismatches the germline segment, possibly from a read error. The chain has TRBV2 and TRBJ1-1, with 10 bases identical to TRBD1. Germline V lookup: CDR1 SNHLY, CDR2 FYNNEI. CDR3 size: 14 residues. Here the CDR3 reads CASSGDRGMTGAFF. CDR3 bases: TGTGCCAGCAGTGGGGACAGGGGCATGACTGGAGCTTTCTTT. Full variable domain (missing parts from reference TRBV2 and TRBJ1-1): EPEVTQTPSHQVTQMGQEVILRCVPISNHLYFYWYRQILGQKVEFLVSFYNNEISEKSEIFDDQFSVERPDGSNFTLKIRSTKLEDSAMYFCASSGDRGMTGAFFGQGTRLTVV.

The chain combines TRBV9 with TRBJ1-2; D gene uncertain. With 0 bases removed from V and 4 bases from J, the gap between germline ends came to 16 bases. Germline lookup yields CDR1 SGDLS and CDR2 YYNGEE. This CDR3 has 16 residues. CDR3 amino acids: CASSVAEGGLRYGYTF. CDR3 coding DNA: TGTGCCAGCAGCGTAGCGGAAGGAGGTCTGCGCTATGGCTACACCTTC. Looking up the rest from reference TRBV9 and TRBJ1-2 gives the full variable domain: DSGVTQTPKHLITATGQRVTLRCSPRSGDLSVYWYQQSLDQGLQFLIQYYNGEERAKGNILERFSAQQFPDLHSELNLSSLELGDSALYFCASSVAEGGLRYGYTFGSGTRLTVV.

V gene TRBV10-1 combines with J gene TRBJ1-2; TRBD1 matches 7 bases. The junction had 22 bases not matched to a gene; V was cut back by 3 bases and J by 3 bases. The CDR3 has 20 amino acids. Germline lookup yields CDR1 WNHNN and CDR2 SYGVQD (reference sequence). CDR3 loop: CASSDHPFWTGPGDDYGYTF. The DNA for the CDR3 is TGCGCCAGCAGTGATCACCCATTTTGGACAGGCCCAGGGGATGACTATGGCTACACCTTC.

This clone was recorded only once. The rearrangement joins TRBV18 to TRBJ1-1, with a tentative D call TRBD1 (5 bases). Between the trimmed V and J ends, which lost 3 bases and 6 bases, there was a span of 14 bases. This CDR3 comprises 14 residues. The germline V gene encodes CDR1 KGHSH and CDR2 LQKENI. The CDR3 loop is CASSPAMGGPEAFF. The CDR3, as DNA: TGTGCCAGCTCACCTGCGATGGGGGGACCTGAAGCTTTCTTT.

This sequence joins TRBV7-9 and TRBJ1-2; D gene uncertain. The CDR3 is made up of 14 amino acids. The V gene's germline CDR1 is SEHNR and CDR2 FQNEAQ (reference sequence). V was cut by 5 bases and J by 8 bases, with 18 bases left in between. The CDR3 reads CASSPPATYAGYTF. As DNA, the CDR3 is TGTGCCAGCAGCCCCCCCGCGACTTACGCCGGCTACACCTTC.

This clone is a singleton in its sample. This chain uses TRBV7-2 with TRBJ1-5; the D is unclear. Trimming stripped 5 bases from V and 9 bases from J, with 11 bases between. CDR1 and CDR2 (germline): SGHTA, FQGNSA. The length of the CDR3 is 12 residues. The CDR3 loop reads CASSLNPGPQHF. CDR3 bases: TGTGCCAGCAGCCTAAATCCAGGGCCCCAGCATTTT.